Following are 19 T cell receptor beta chains from one sample sequenced in a study of vaccination and CD4 T cells after COVID-19. TCRdb reprocessed the PCR reads via MiXCR and lists one record per CDR3 protein. The data contain 12,000 to 15,000 distinct CDR3 sequences, roughly 71% of them singletons. The sample was CD4+ T cells from blood, taken after SARS-CoV-2 vaccination. The source of these receptors is a human donor who had recovered from COVID-19.

The chain is built from TRBV20-1 and TRBJ2-1, with 8 bases fitting TRBD2. Germline assignment: CDR1 DFQATT and CDR2 SNEGSKA (reference sequence). V shed 5 bases and J 4 bases; nucleotides not matched to a gene: 7. The CDR3 has 14 amino acids. The CDR3 region is CSAGSLAGYNEQFF. In nucleotides, the CDR3 is TGCAGTGCTGGTAGTCTAGCGGGTTACAATGAGCAGTTCTTC.

This clonotype was observed a handful of times. This chain connects TRBV19 to TRBJ1-2; D remains ambiguous. Germline CDR1 LNHDA, CDR2 SQIVND (reference sequence). Trimming took off 5 bases at V and 4 bases at J, with 5 bases between the two ends. The CDR3 contains 11 residues. DNA of the CDR3: TGTGCCAGTAGTCAGTTCTATGGCTACACCTTC. Residues: CASSQFYGYTF.

This chain links TRBV11-2 with TRBJ2-6; D is unclear. This CDR3 has 13 residues. V lost 5 bases and J 1 base, leaving 3 bases between the germline ends. Germline CDR1 is SGHAT and CDR2 is FQNNGV. CDR3 in DNA: TGTGCCAGCAGCCGGTCTGGGGCCAACGTCCTGACTTTC. Translating it yields CASSRSGANVLTF.

The chain recombines TRBV20-1 with TRBJ2-5, with 9 positions matching TRBD2. Germline loops: CDR1 DFQATT, CDR2 SNEGSKA (reference sequence). The CDR3 totals 15 residues. Losses at the gene ends were 6 bases for V and 4 bases for J; bases not matched to a gene: 12. CDR3 sequence reads: CSATDGGRVRETQYF. CDR3 sequence (DNA): TGCAGTGCCACCGACGGCGGGAGGGTCCGAGAGACCCAGTACTTC.

The chain links TRBV14 to TRBJ2-5; 8 bases line up with TRBD2. With 4 bases clipped from V and 3 bases from J, the junction kept 4 bases outside the gene matches. Germline-derived CDR1 and CDR2 are SGHDN and FVKESK. The CDR3 has 14 amino acids. CDR3 DNA sequence: TGTGCCAGCAGCCCGCCCGGGAGGGAAGAGACCCAGTACTTC. Its protein is CASSPPGREETQYF.

The table lists this clonotype with a count of one. This chain links TRBV6-5 with TRBJ2-3, with TRBD2 matching over 12 bases. Germline loops: CDR1 MNHEY, CDR2 SVGAGI. V lost 4 bases to trimming and J lost 3 bases; unmatched junction nucleotides: 2. This CDR3 has 15 amino acids. This chain's CDR3 is CASSSGLAGTDTQYF. CDR3 coding DNA: TGTGCCAGCAGTTCCGGACTAGCGGGAACAGATACGCAGTATTTT.

CDR3 region: CASSSSGKDTQYF. DNA of the CDR3: TGTGCCAGCAGCTCTAGCGGGAAGGATACGCAGTATTTT. The rearrangement joins TRBV7-9 to TRBJ2-3, with 9 bases matching TRBD2. This CDR3 spans 13 amino acids. Trimming removed 4 bases from V and 6 bases from J; junction bases left unmatched: 2. Germline V gene data show CDR1 as SEHNR and CDR2 as FQNEAQ (reference sequence).

The chain has TRBV6-1 and TRBJ2-5, with D maybe TRBD2 (6 bases). The V and J ends lost 4 bases and 5 bases respectively, with 11 bases between them. CDR3 length: 13 residues. The germline V gene has CDR1 MNHNS and CDR2 SASEGT. The CDR3 nucleotides read TGTGCCAGCAGTGTAACTAGCCTTGAGACCCAGTACTTC. It yields the protein CASSVTSLETQYF.

This clonotype was counted a single time. V gene TRBV11-2 combines with J gene TRBJ2-7, with 11 bases matching TRBD1. CDR1 is SGHAT and CDR2 is FQNNGV in the germline V gene. This CDR3 is 18 amino acids long. J gave up 2 bases and V 8 bases, and 17 bases lay outside the gene matches. CDR3 coding DNA: TGTGCCAGCCACAACCGGGACAGGGGGACTACCGCGCCCTACGAGCAGTACTTC. Residues: CASHNRDRGTTAPYEQYF.

This chain uses TRBV5-1 with TRBJ2-3, with D perhaps TRBD1 or TRBD2 (6 bases each). V lost 5 bases to trimming and J lost 2 bases, with 18 bases between them. The length of the CDR3 is 16 residues. Per germline, CDR1 SGHRS and CDR2 YFSETQ. CDR3 residues: CASSSGVGGPTDTQYF. The CDR3 bases are TGCGCCAGCAGTTCCGGGGTTGGGGGGCCCACAGATACGCAGTATTTT.

The gene calls are TRBV28 and TRBJ1-5; no firm D call. Between the trimmed V and J ends, which lost 3 bases and 1 base, there was a span of 4 bases. CDR1 is MDHEN and CDR2 is SYDVKM in the germline V gene. This CDR3 is 13 amino acids long. CDR3 sequence (DNA): TGTGCCAGCAGTTTTCTGAGCAATCAGCCCCAGCATTTT. Its translation is CASSFLSNQPQHF.

The V and J genes are TRBV24-1 and TRBJ2-1; D might be TRBD1 (6 bases). Germline CDR1 and CDR2: KGHDR and SFDVKD. V was trimmed by 1 base and J by 3 bases, leaving 15 bases between them. The CDR3 covers 17 residues. The CDR3: CATSDFRTDGIYNEQFF. CDR3 in DNA: TGTGCCACCAGTGATTTTAGGACAGACGGTATCTACAATGAGCAGTTCTTC.

This clonotype was counted a few times. This sequence joins TRBV19 and TRBJ1-6; D not resolved. The V and J ends lost 1 base and 7 bases respectively, with 14 bases between them. CDR1 LNHDA and CDR2 SQIVND come from the germline V gene (reference sequence). The CDR3 has 16 amino acids. The CDR3: CASSIVGAAGNSPLHF. CDR3 sequence (DNA): TGTGCCAGTAGTATAGTTGGCGCCGCGGGGAATTCACCCCTCCACTTT. Looking up the rest from reference TRBV19 and TRBJ1-6 gives the full variable domain: DGGITQSPKYLFRKEGQNVTLSCEQNLNHDAMYWYRQDPGQGLRLIYYSQIVNDFQKGDIAEGYSVSREKKESFPLTVTSAQKNPTAFYLCASSIVGAAGNSPLHFGNGTRLTVT.

The chain is built from TRBV4-1 and TRBJ2-7; D perhaps matches TRBD2 (5 bases). Per the germline V gene, CDR1 is MGHRA and CDR2 is YSYEKL. This CDR3 is 14 amino acids long. With 1 base removed from V and 3 bases from J, the gap between germline ends came to 10 bases. In DNA, the CDR3 is TGCGCCAGCAGCCAAGCACCAGGAGGCTACGAGCAGTACTTC. This encodes CASSQAPGGYEQYF.

Here the CDR3 DNA reads TGTGCCAGCAGTGACCTTAGCCGGAATAATCAGCCCCAGCATTTT. Its protein is CASSDLSRNNQPQHF. J is TRBJ1-5 and V is TRBV6-1; D not certain. Deletions cut 3 bases from V and 4 bases from J, with 13 bases between. There are 15 residues in the CDR3. The V gene's germline CDR1 is MNHNS and CDR2 SASEGT.

The V gene is TRBV20-1, the J gene TRBJ2-2; 11 bases agree with TRBD2. The CDR3 is 14 residues long. Germline V lookup: CDR1 DFQATT, CDR2 SNEGSKA (reference sequence). Trimming removed 6 bases from V and 7 bases from J; junction bases left unmatched: 7. CDR3 protein: CSAMTSGIVGELFF. Here the CDR3 DNA reads TGCAGTGCGATGACTAGCGGGATCGTCGGGGAGCTGTTTTTT.

The chain joins TRBV20-1 to TRBJ1-2, with D hard to call. CDR3 length: 13 residues. V was trimmed by 5 bases and J by 7 bases, leaving 17 bases between them. Per the germline V gene, CDR1 is DFQATT and CDR2 is SNEGSKA (reference sequence). CDR3 DNA sequence: TGCAGTGCTCCTCCCGGTGGCCCGGCTGGCTACACCTTC. Protein: CSAPPGGPAGYTF.

This clonotype appeared a single time. V usage is TRBV6-1 and J usage is TRBJ2-3; D may be TRBD2 (5 bases). The CDR3 has 14 residues. CDR1 and CDR2 from the germline V gene are MNHNS and SASEGT. Between the trimmed V and J ends, which lost 6 bases and 2 bases, there was a span of 12 bases. The CDR3 is CASSDYPSTDTQYF. Here the CDR3 DNA reads TGTGCCAGCAGCGACTATCCTTCCACAGATACGCAGTATTTT.

CDR3 DNA sequence: TGTGCCAGCAGCTTAGGACAGGGAGCCTACGAGCAGTACTTC. It is translated as CASSLGQGAYEQYF. The chain combines TRBV11-2 with TRBJ2-7; TRBD1 aligns across 7 bases. The CDR3 totals 14 residues. The germline V gene has CDR1 SGHAT and CDR2 FQNNGV. The V segment lost 1 base and the J segment 2 bases; nucleotides outside the gene matches: 2.